The rows below give T cell receptor beta chains drawn from one sample of a study of T cell repertoires in cytomegalovirus infection. Their cognate antigens are unknown. In TCRdb, the reads were re-called with MiXCR into one record per CDR3 protein. This sample yields some 500,000 distinct CDR3 sequences, of which 30% to 40% are seen a single time; roughly 16% belongs to the top ten. Here the sequenced sample was cultured PBMCs, taken from culture after CMV antigen stimulation. These receptors all come from a human donor in good health (CMV status not recorded). Some clones in this sample may be carry-over from other donors' samples. Each CDR3 is given with its conserved first and last residue. D genes are given only for firm matches. Rows give clone size only sometimes, using once, few, many, or a class for an expanded clone.

d_gene	v_gene	abundance	j_gene	CDR3nt	CDR3aa
TRBD2	TRBV11-2	.	TRBJ2-5	TGTGCCAGCAGCTGGTCAGCGGGGAAGCAAGAGACCCAGTACTTC	CASSWSAGKQETQYF
.	TRBV2	.	TRBJ1-5	TGTGCCAGCAGTGCGGAAAACAATCAGCCCCAGCATTTT	CASSAENNQPQHF
TRBD2	TRBV6-2/TRBV6-3	.	TRBJ2-7	TGTGCCAGCAGTTCGGCCGGGACTAGCGGGTACGAGCAGTACTTC	CASSSAGTSGYEQYF
.	TRBV11-2	.	TRBJ2-5	TGTGCCAGCAGCACGAGTTTGGTTCCAACCCGAGAGACCCAGTACTTC	CASSTSLVPTRETQYF
TRBD1	TRBV5-1	.	TRBJ2-7	TGCGCCAGCAGCATAGACAGGGGCACCTACGAGCAGTACTTC	CASSIDRGTYEQYF
.	TRBV18	.	TRBJ1-3	TGTGCCAGCTCGGTGGCGACCGGAAACACCATATATTTT	CASSVATGNTIYF
.	TRBV4-1	few	TRBJ2-7	TGCGCCAGCAGCCAAGGGATAATTCCGGACGAGCAGTACTTC	CASSQGIIPDEQYF
TRBD2	TRBV6-1	.	TRBJ2-3	TGTGCCAGCAGTCCCCTAGCGGGAGGCGCAGATCCGCAGTATTTT	CASSPLAGGADPQYF
.	TRBV11-2	.	TRBJ2-1	TGTGCCAGCAGCTTACTAGCGACAATCTCCTACAATGAGCAGTTCTTC	CASSLLATISYNEQFF
TRBD1	TRBV28	many	TRBJ2-2	TGTGCCAGCAGCCAACCCTCATCCGGGACAGCCATTTTCACCGGGGAGCTGTTTTTT	CASSQPSSGTAIFTGELFF
TRBD2	TRBV5-3	.	TRBJ2-2	TGTGCCAGCAGCGGGTCTGTCCGACTAGCGGGGGGAAACACCGGGGAGCTGTTTTTT	CASSGSVRLAGGNTGELFF